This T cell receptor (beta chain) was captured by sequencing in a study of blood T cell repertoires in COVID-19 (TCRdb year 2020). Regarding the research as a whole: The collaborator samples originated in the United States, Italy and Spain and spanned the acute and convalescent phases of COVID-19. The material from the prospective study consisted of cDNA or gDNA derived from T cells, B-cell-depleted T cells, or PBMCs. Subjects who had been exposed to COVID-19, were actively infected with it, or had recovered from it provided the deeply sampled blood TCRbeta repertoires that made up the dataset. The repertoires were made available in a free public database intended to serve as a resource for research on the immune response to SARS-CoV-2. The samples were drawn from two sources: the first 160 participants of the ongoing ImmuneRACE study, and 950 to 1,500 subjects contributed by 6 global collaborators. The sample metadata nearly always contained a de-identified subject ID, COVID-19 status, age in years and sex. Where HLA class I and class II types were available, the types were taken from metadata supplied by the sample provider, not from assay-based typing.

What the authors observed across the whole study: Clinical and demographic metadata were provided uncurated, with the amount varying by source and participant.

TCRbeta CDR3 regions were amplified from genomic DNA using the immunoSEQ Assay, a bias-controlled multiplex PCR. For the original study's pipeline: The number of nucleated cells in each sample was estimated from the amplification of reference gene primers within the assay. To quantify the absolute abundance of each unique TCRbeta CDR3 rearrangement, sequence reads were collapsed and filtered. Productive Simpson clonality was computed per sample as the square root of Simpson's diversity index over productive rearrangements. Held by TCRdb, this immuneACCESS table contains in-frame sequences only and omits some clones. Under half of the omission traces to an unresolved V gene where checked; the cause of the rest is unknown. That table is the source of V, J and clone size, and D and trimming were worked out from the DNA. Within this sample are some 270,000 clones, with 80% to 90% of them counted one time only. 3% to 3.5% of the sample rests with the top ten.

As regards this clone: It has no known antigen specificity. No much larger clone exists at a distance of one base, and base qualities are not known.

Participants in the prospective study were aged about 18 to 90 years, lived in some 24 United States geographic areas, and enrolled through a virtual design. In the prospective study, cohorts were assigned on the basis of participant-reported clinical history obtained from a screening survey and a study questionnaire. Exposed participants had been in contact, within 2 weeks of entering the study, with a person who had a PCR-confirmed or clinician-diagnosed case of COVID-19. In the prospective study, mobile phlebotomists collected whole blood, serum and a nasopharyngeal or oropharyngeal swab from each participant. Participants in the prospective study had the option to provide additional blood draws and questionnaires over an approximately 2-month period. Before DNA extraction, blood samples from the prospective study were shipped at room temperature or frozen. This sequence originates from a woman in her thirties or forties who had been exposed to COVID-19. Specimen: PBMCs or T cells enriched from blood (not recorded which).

The bases read TGTGCCAGCAGCCAAGGACAGGGGGCAAATGAAAAACTGTTTTTT. Its coded protein is CASSQGQGANEKLFF. The rearrangement joined TRBV4-2 to TRBJ1-4; TRBD1 fits 10 bases in the junction. As encoded in the germline V gene, CDR1 is LGHNA while CDR2 is YNFKEQ. Germline trimming: 1 base from V, 5 bases from J; junction bases outside gene matches: 1. The cysteine opens and the phenylalanine closes a CDR3 of 15 amino acids. The CDR3 DNA has 45 bases and is translated from base 1.